Shown below are 8 T cell receptor beta chains from a single sample sequenced in a study of cytomegalovirus exposure and HLA in healthy donors. In the PCR, 60 Vbeta and 13 Jbeta primers were used. The repertoire was sequenced with immunoSEQ multiplex PCR; TCRdb's copy has only in-frame clones and lacks some. The sample has approximately 200,000 clones, 70% to 85% seen once. The sample comprised PBMCs. The receptors derive from a boy younger than 10 in good health and CMV-seronegative.

The gene calls are TRBV5-1 and TRBJ1-2; no clear D. The CDR3 covers 13 residues. V was clipped by 4 bases and J by 4 bases, with 11 bases between them. Germline CDR1 is SGHRS and CDR2 is YFSETQ. The CDR3 region is CASSISRSYGYTF. CDR3 bases: TGCGCCAGCAGCATTTCCAGATCCTATGGCTACACCTTC.

This chain connects TRBV5-4 to TRBJ2-7, with 9 bases lining up with TRBD1. The germline CDR1 and CDR2 sequences are SGHNT and YYREEE (reference sequence). The CDR3 has 14 residues. Trimming took 4 bases from V and 2 from J; bases not matched to a gene: 4. The CDR3 protein is CASSVRTGAYEQYF. The CDR3 coding sequence is TGTGCCAGCAGCGTTAGGACAGGGGCCTACGAGCAGTACTTC.

The chain employs TRBV7-2 and TRBJ2-3, with a tentative D call TRBD2 (5 bases). CDR3 length: 14 residues. Germline V lookup: CDR1 SGHTA, CDR2 FQGNSA. Trimming removed 5 bases from V and 0 bases from J, with 9 bases in between. The CDR3 nucleotides read TGTGCCAGCAGCATCTGGACTAGCACAGATACGCAGTATTTT. Translation: CASSIWTSTDTQYF.

This chain joins TRBV11-2 and TRBJ2-1, with 8 bases that match TRBD2. The germline V gene encodes CDR1 SGHAT and CDR2 FQNNGV. Germline trimming cut 5 bases from V and 4 bases from J; bases unmatched to any gene: 4. There are 14 residues in the CDR3. The CDR3 reads CASSLRGGYNEQFF. CDR3 DNA sequence: TGTGCCAGCAGCCTCCGGGGGGGATACAATGAGCAGTTCTTC.

The chain combines TRBV2 with TRBJ2-7; a weak D match, TRBD1 (7 bases). Germline V gives CDR1 SNHLY, CDR2 FYNNEI. This CDR3 has 15 residues. V lost 8 bases to trimming and J lost 2 bases, with 19 bases between them. As DNA, the CDR3 is TGTGCCAGCGGGGGGCACAGGGGCCTACCCTACGAGCAGTACTTC. It yields the protein CASGGHRGLPYEQYF.

The chain employs TRBV30 and TRBJ2-1; 7 nucleotides match TRBD2. The trim removed 0 bases at V and 5 bases at J, leaving 4 bases unmatched. This CDR3 is 14 amino acids long. The V gene's germline CDR1 is GTSNPN and CDR2 SVGIG (reference sequence). CDR3 amino acids: CAWSVGGSNNEQFF. CDR3 DNA: TGTGCCTGGAGTGTGGGGGGGTCTAACAATGAGCAGTTCTTC. Using reference TRBV30 and TRBJ2-1 for the parts outside the CDR3, the full variable domain is SQTIHQWPATLVQPVGSPLSLECTVEGTSNPNLYWYRQAAGRGLQLLFYSVGIGQISSEVPQNLSASRPQDRQFILSSKKLLLSDSGFYLCAWSVGGSNNEQFFGPGTRLTVL.

This chain links TRBV4-3 with TRBJ1-2, with a possible D match to TRBD1 (5 bases). The V and J ends lost 1 base and 5 bases respectively, with 17 bases between them. CDR1 LGHNA and CDR2 YSLEER come from the germline V gene. This CDR3 contains 16 residues. The CDR3 spells CASSQVGAIKKYGYTF. The CDR3 DNA is TGCGCCAGCAGCCAAGTAGGGGCAATCAAGAAGTATGGCTACACCTTC.

The genes are TRBV9 and TRBJ1-2, with D possibly matching TRBD1 (5 bases). The germline V gene has CDR1 SGDLS and CDR2 YYNGEE. The CDR3 is 19 residues long. Trimming shortened V by 0 bases and J by 7 bases, and 28 bases separated the two germline ends. CDR3 in amino acids: CASSVGGQPWGMLAAGYTF. CDR3 in DNA: TGTGCCAGCAGCGTAGGAGGACAACCATGGGGAATGTTAGCGGCTGGCTACACCTTC.